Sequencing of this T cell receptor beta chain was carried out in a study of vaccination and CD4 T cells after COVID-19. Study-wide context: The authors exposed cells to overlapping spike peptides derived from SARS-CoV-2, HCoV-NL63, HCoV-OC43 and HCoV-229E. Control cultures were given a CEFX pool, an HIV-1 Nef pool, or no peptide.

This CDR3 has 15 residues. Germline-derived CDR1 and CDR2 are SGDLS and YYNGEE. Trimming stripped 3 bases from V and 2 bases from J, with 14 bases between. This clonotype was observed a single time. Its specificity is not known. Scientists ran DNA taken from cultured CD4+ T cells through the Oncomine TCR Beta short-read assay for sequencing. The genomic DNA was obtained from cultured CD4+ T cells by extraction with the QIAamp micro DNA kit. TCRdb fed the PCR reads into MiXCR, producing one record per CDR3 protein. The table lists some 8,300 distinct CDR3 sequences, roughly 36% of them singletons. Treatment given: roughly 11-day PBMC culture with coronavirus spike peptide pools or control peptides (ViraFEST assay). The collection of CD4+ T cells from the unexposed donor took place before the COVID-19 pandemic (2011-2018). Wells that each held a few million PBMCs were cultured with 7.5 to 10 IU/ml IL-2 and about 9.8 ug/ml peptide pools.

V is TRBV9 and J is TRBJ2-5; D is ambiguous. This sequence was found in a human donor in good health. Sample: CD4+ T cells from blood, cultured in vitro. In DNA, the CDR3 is TGTGCCAGCAGCGCTTCACAGCGATCACAAGAGACCCAGTACTTC. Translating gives CASSASQRSQETQYF.